These 28 T cell receptor beta chains came from one sample sequenced in a study of blood T cell repertoires in COVID-19. Measured with immunoSEQ multiplex PCR; TCRdb has only the in-frame clones, and not every one. The sample lists 100,000 to 150,000 clones, less than 90% occurring once. Sequencing was performed on peripheral blood. The receptors shown here come from a woman aged 80 or over with acute or convalescent COVID-19.

This chain joins TRBV7-8 and TRBJ1-6, with 7 bases identical to TRBD1. The J segment lost 11 bases and the V segment lost 1 base, leaving 5 bases of the junction unmatched. This CDR3 comprises 14 residues. Germline V gene data show CDR1 as SGHVS and CDR2 as FQNEAQ. CDR3 sequence (DNA): TGTGCCAGCAGCTTAGTAACAGGGGTGACACCCCTCCACTTT. Protein: CASSLVTGVTPLHF.

The V gene is TRBV19, the J gene TRBJ1-4; 7 nucleotides line up with TRBD1. This CDR3 has 14 residues. Germline V gives CDR1 LNHDA, CDR2 SQIVND (reference sequence). V lost 4 bases to trimming and J lost 8 bases; unmatched junction nucleotides: 7. CDR3 amino acids: CASSNQPQGEKLFF. In DNA form, the CDR3 reads TGTGCCAGTAGTAACCAACCACAGGGGGAAAAACTGTTTTTT.

The chain joins TRBV2 to TRBJ1-1, with 9 bases lining up with TRBD1. Germline-derived CDR1 and CDR2 are SNHLY and FYNNEI. There are 11 residues in the CDR3. Losses at the gene ends were 6 bases for V and 7 bases for J; bases not matched to a gene: 0. This CDR3 is CASRDRGEAFF. CDR3 DNA: TGTGCCAGCAGGGACAGGGGTGAAGCTTTCTTT.

V and J are TRBV6-6 and TRBJ1-2; the D gene is possibly TRBD1 (5 bases). V was cut by 2 bases and J by 8 bases, with 6 bases left in between. This CDR3 spans 11 amino acids. CDR1 and CDR2 from the germline V gene are MNHNY and SVGAGI (reference sequence). For the CDR3, the DNA is TGTGCCAGCAGTTACAGGGGCGGCTACACCTTC. The encoded protein is CASSYRGGYTF.

This rearrangement joins TRBV7-9 to TRBJ1-2, with 8 nucleotides matching TRBD1. The CDR3 contains 15 residues. Germline V gene sequence: CDR1 SEHNR, CDR2 FQNEAQ (reference sequence). V lost 3 bases, J lost 5 bases, and 8 bases stayed unmatched. CDR3 in DNA: TGTGCCAGCAGCTTGACAGGGGCCTCTGGGTATGGCTACACCTTC. Translation gives CASSLTGASGYGYTF.

The chain uses TRBV18 and TRBJ1-2; D is unclear. The length of the CDR3 is 13 residues. V was pared by 2 bases and J by 3 bases, with 7 bases between. Germline V gives CDR1 KGHSH, CDR2 LQKENI. The CDR3 bases are TGTGCCAGCTCACCAGAGAAACACTATGGCTACACCTTC. Translation: CASSPEKHYGYTF.

The V and J genes are TRBV6-5 and TRBJ1-3, with D hard to call. The V gene lost 1 base and the J gene lost 1 base, with 8 bases spanning the gap. The CDR3 spans 15 residues. Germline V gene sequence: CDR1 MNHEY, CDR2 SVGAGI. The CDR3 DNA is TGTGCCAGCAGTTACTATGGGGAGTCTGGAAACACCATATATTTT. It encodes CASSYYGESGNTIYF.

The chain couples TRBV7-2 to TRBJ2-1, with 11 bases lining up with TRBD2. Germline values: CDR1 SGHTA, CDR2 FQGNSA. V lost 5 bases and J lost 6; bases outside the gene matches: 9. The CDR3 length is 16 residues. This CDR3 reads CASSVLGLAVPNEQFF. DNA of the CDR3: TGTGCCAGCAGCGTTCTGGGACTAGCGGTTCCCAATGAGCAGTTCTTC.

The chain couples TRBV7-9 to TRBJ2-1, with TRBD2 identical over 8 bases. CDR1 and CDR2 from the germline V gene are SEHNR and FQNEAQ (reference sequence). V shed 5 bases and J 7 bases; nucleotides not matched to a gene: 10. This CDR3 comprises 15 residues. The CDR3 region has the DNA TGTGCCAGCAGCCTTGCCGGGACTAGTCGGAATGAGCAGTTCTTC. Residues: CASSLAGTSRNEQFF.

The V call is TRBV24-1, the J call TRBJ1-5; the D is unclear. The germline gives CDR1 KGHDR, CDR2 SFDVKD. CDR3 length: 13 amino acids. Trimming took 4 bases from V and 7 from J, leaving 10 bases between them. The CDR3 coding sequence is TGTGCCACCAGTGAGACGGAGATCCAGCCCCAGCATTTT. Its translation is CATSETEIQPQHF.

The rearrangement links TRBV7-2 to TRBJ2-1, with 8 bases that match TRBD2. V trimming: 4 bases; J trimming: 5 bases; junction bases outside the gene matches: 7. The CDR3 runs to 15 residues. The V gene's germline CDR1 is SGHTA and CDR2 FQGNSA. Written as DNA, the CDR3 is TGTGCCAGCAGCTCCGGCGGAGCGGGGGACAATGAGCAGTTCTTC. It translates to CASSSGGAGDNEQFF.

This chain uses TRBV6-2 or TRBV6-3 with TRBJ1-1; unclear D gene. Trimming shortened V by 5 bases and J by 0 bases, and 7 bases separated the two germline ends. CDR3 length: 13 residues. CDR1 and CDR2 (germline): MNHEY, SVGEGT. In DNA, the CDR3 is TGTGCCAGCAGTCAAACAATGAACACTGAAGCTTTCTTT. Translation gives CASSQTMNTEAFF.

The V call is TRBV5-1, the J call TRBJ1-3; D is possibly TRBD1 (5 bases). With 3 bases removed from V and 4 bases from J, the gap between germline ends came to 8 bases. This CDR3 spans 13 amino acids. Germline V gene sequence: CDR1 SGHRS, CDR2 YFSETQ. The CDR3 region has the DNA TGCGCCAGCAGCTCCAGGGCGGGAAACACCATATATTTT. Protein sequence: CASSSRAGNTIYF.

This rearrangement joins TRBV7-8 to TRBJ1-2; D remains ambiguous. The germline CDR1 and CDR2 sequences are SGHVS and FQNEAQ. There are 14 residues in the CDR3. Trimming shortened V by 5 bases and J by 6 bases, and 16 bases separated the two germline ends. CDR3 residues: CASSPSIPADGYTF. CDR3 DNA sequence: TGTGCCAGCAGCCCCTCCATTCCGGCGGATGGCTACACCTTC.

This clone was seen just once. The V call is TRBV6-2 or TRBV6-3, the J call TRBJ1-1, with 7 bases lining up with TRBD1. The J segment lost 11 bases and the V segment lost 5 bases, leaving 11 bases of the junction unmatched. Germline CDR1 is MNHEY and CDR2 is SVGEGT. There are 13 residues in the CDR3. CDR3 residues: CASSPRQGQSAFF. The CDR3 bases are TGTGCCAGCAGTCCCCGACAGGGACAATCGGCTTTCTTT.

The sample holds a few counts of this clone. The chain carries TRBV5-1 and TRBJ1-1; D gene ambiguous. The CDR3 is made up of 12 amino acids. V dropped 1 base and J dropped 3 bases, with 4 bases sitting between them. Germline-derived CDR1 and CDR2 are SGHRS and YFSETQ. The CDR3 region has the DNA TGCGCCAGCAGCTTGAGAGACACTGAAGCTTTCTTT. Its translation: CASSLRDTEAFF.

V and J are TRBV6-5 and TRBJ2-3; weak D call: TRBD1 (5 bases). The CDR3 consists of 13 residues. V lost 2 bases to trimming and J lost 6 bases, with 9 bases between them. Germline values: CDR1 MNHEY, CDR2 SVGAGI. The CDR3 DNA reads as TGTGCCAGCAGTTACGGCAGGGCCGATACGCAGTATTTT. This codes for CASSYGRADTQYF.

This clone was seen once. The rearrangement joins TRBV19 to TRBJ2-5, with D possibly matching TRBD1 (6 bases). CDR1 and CDR2 (germline): LNHDA, SQIVND (reference sequence). CDR3 length: 17 amino acids. V gave up 1 base and J gave up 2 bases, with 17 bases separating them. The CDR3 bases are TGTGCCAGTAGTATAGTCGGGATGGGCAGGGGTCAAGAGACCCAGTACTTC. Protein product: CASSIVGMGRGQETQYF.

This clone has only one observation. The chain recombines TRBV7-3 with TRBJ2-1, with D possibly TRBD2 on 7 matching bases. The CDR3 sequence is 17 residues long. CDR1 is SGHTA and CDR2 is FQGTGA in the germline V gene. V shed 1 base and J shed 2 bases, with 15 bases lying between them. The CDR3 region is CASSLKGRGGAYNEQFF. The CDR3 region has the DNA TGTGCCAGCAGCTTAAAAGGACGCGGGGGCGCCTACAATGAGCAGTTCTTC.

The chain couples TRBV12-3 or TRBV12-4 to TRBJ1-2, with D possibly TRBD1 on 6 matching bases. The CDR3 runs 13 residues. Trimming removed 5 bases at V and 6 bases at J, with 13 bases between. CDR3 loop: CASSETGFDGYTF. DNA of the CDR3: TGTGCCAGCAGTGAGACAGGTTTCGATGGCTACACCTTC.

CDR3 in amino acids: CASTHPGGGLNEQFF. The CDR3 coding sequence is TGTGCCAGTACCCATCCCGGCGGGGGGTTAAATGAGCAGTTCTTC. The chain carries TRBV19 and TRBJ2-1; 8 positions agree with TRBD2. Germline CDR1 is LNHDA and CDR2 is SQIVND (reference sequence). The J segment lost 7 bases and the V segment lost 7 bases, leaving 12 bases of the junction unmatched. The CDR3 covers 15 residues.

This clone was seen a handful of times. The genes are TRBV11-1 and TRBJ1-1; a weak D match, TRBD1 (5 bases). The V end lost 3 bases, the J end lost 4 bases, and 9 bases lay between the germline ends. Germline values: CDR1 SGHAT, CDR2 FQDESV (reference sequence). The CDR3 extends over 13 amino acids. CDR3 sequence reads: CASSFRRVTEAFF. In DNA, the CDR3 is TGTGCCAGCAGCTTCCGCAGGGTCACTGAAGCTTTCTTT.

The chain combines TRBV7-2 with TRBJ2-1, with D possibly being TRBD2 (6 bases). V was trimmed by 5 bases and J by 6 bases, leaving 11 bases between them. The CDR3 has 13 amino acids. Germline CDR1 and CDR2: SGHTA and FQGNSA. The CDR3 coding sequence is TGTGCCAGCAGCGCCCGGGGAGGCAATGAGCAGTTCTTC. This translates into CASSARGGNEQFF.

Turning to this clone: The sample holds other DNA sequences that translate to the same CDR3. V and J are TRBV19 and TRBJ1-2; D call uncertain. CDR3 length: 12 amino acids. Germline lookup yields CDR1 LNHDA and CDR2 SQIVND (reference sequence). V was shortened by 3 bases and J by 4 bases, with 6 bases between the two germline ends. This CDR3 is CASSINGYGYTF. The CDR3 DNA reads TGTGCCAGTAGTATTAACGGCTATGGCTACACCTTC.

V usage is TRBV4-1 and J usage is TRBJ2-3, with 10 nucleotides matching TRBD2. The CDR3 length is 16 residues. Germline CDR1 MGHRA, CDR2 YSYEKL. Trimming at V came to 4 bases and at J to 4 bases, leaving 8 bases not matched to a gene. The CDR3 region has the DNA TGCGCCAGCAGCCGCCGACTAGCGGGTGGGTCAGATACGCAGTATTTT. Translating gives CASSRRLAGGSDTQYF.

This sequence joins TRBV5-6 and TRBJ2-2; 8 nucleotides match TRBD1. Germline assignment: CDR1 SGHDT and CDR2 YYEEEE. The CDR3 covers 17 residues. J gave up 1 base and V 1 base, and 6 bases lay outside the gene matches. In DNA, the CDR3 is TGTGCCAGCAGCTTGCTAGGACAGGGCCTGAACACCGGGGAGCTGTTTTTT. It codes for CASSLLGQGLNTGELFF.

The V and J genes are TRBV5-1 and TRBJ2-1; TRBD1 aligns across 8 bases. The CDR3 has 16 residues. The V gene's germline CDR1 is SGHRS and CDR2 YFSETQ. The J segment lost 6 bases and the V segment lost 4 bases, leaving 12 bases of the junction unmatched. The CDR3 DNA reads as TGCGCCAGCAGCCCGACCGGGACAGGTTTTGGCAATGAGCAGTTCTTC. Its protein product is CASSPTGTGFGNEQFF.

The rearrangement links TRBV21-1 to TRBJ1-6; TRBD1 is the table's D call and was not checked against the DNA. TRBV21-1 is reported as a pseudogene. There are 16 residues in the CDR3. The CDR3 loop reads CASSKGKQGARSPLHF. The CDR3 region has the DNA TGTGCCAGCAGCAAAGGGAAACAGGGGGCAAGGTCACCCCTCCACTTT.